This TCR beta chain was sequenced during a study of blood T cell repertoires in COVID-19. About the research overall: Sites in the United States, Italy and Spain provided acute and convalescent COVID-19 samples. PBMCs, B-cell-depleted T cells, or T cells provided the cDNA or gDNA that made up the material.

In the original analysis: For nucleated cells, counts were estimated from reference gene primer amplification. Profiled with immunoSEQ multiplex PCR; TCRdb holds only in-frame clones, not every one. The V and J calls and the clone size are those of that table, but D and trimming were determined from the DNA. The repertoire has roughly 100,000 clones, about nine tenths of them found once; the top ten carry 5.2%. Patients from Seattle were sampled longitudinally, starting during active infection. Sequencing used peripheral blood. The sequence came from a woman aged 45-65 years with COVID-19, enrolled during active disease.

The chain's CDR3 is CASSLETGPHQPQHF. In DNA form, the CDR3 reads TGTGCCAGCAGCTTGGAGACAGGGCCTCATCAGCCCCAGCATTTT. This chain uses TRBV5-5 with TRBJ1-5; 7 bases fit TRBD1. Trimming cost V 0 bases and J 5 bases; bases outside gene matches: 5. Germline lookup yields CDR1 SGHKS and CDR2 YYEKEE (reference sequence). CDR3 size: 15 residues.